Below, 15 T cell receptor beta chains from the same sample are listed, as sequenced in a study of T cells in localized non-small cell lung cancer. The repertoire was sequenced with immunoSEQ multiplex PCR; TCRdb's copy has only in-frame clones and lacks some. This table has tens of thousands of clones, 85% to 90% appearing once. The sample was peripheral blood, taken before any cancer treatment. Receptor source: a male donor older than 55 with stage I lung adenocarcinoma.

The chain uses TRBV30 and TRBJ2-7, with D tentatively TRBD2 (6 bases). The CDR3 is 13 amino acids. CDR1 GTSNPN and CDR2 SVGIG come from the germline V gene (reference sequence). The V gene lost 1 base and the J gene lost 7 bases, with 14 bases spanning the gap. CDR3 bases: TGTGCCTGGAGTGCACTAGCCGCGGGTGAGCAGTACTTC. The encoded protein is CAWSALAAGEQYF.

The chain links TRBV7-2 to TRBJ1-1; the match to TRBD1 covers 7 bases. The CDR3 runs 15 residues. The junction had 9 bases not matched to a gene; V was cut back by 3 bases and J by 5 bases. In germline, CDR1 is SGHTA, CDR2 FQGNSA. CDR3 region: CASSFGGGGRTEAFF. The CDR3 coding sequence is TGTGCCAGCAGCTTCGGAGGGGGCGGGCGGACTGAAGCTTTCTTT.

Only one count was recorded for this clone. This chain joins TRBV30 and TRBJ1-6; the D is unclear. CDR3 length: 13 amino acids. V was clipped by 0 bases and J by 10 bases, with 10 bases between them. Germline-derived CDR1 and CDR2 are GTSNPN and SVGIG (reference sequence). The CDR3 here is CAWSVLFASPLHF. The CDR3 coding sequence is TGTGCCTGGAGTGTTCTCTTTGCCTCACCCCTCCACTTT.

The V gene is TRBV12-5, the J gene TRBJ2-7, with D unclear. CDR3 length: 12 amino acids. V was clipped by 6 bases and J by 6 bases, with 12 bases between them. Germline CDR1 LGHNT, CDR2 FRNRAP. The DNA of the CDR3 is TGTGCTAGTGGGTCTAGTTCGCGCGAGCAGTACTTC. It specifies CASGSSSREQYF.

The V gene is TRBV11-2, the J gene TRBJ2-5; a possible D gene is TRBD2 (6 bases). V was trimmed by 4 bases and J by 5 bases, leaving 14 bases between them. The CDR3 extends over 14 amino acids. Per germline, CDR1 SGHAT and CDR2 FQNNGV. CDR3 nucleotide sequence: TGTGCCAGCAGCTCGCGGGGAGTCGGGGAGACCCAGTACTTC. Protein product: CASSSRGVGETQYF.

The rearrangement joins TRBV30 to TRBJ2-1; 7 bases line up with TRBD1. V trimming: 3 bases; J trimming: 13 bases; junction bases outside the gene matches: 9. Germline V gene sequence: CDR1 GTSNPN, CDR2 SVGIG (reference sequence). The CDR3 has 12 residues. CDR3 sequence (DNA): TGTGCCTGGAGCGTTACAGGGGCCCCCCAGTTCTTC. It is translated as CAWSVTGAPQFF.

The chain combines TRBV19 with TRBJ2-5; D assignment may be TRBD1 or TRBD2 (7 bases each). The CDR3 runs 15 residues. The germline CDR1 and CDR2 sequences are LNHDA and SQIVND (reference sequence). Deletions cut 4 bases from V and 1 base from J, with 13 bases between. CDR3 loop: CASSTRGDSQETQYF. The CDR3, as DNA: TGTGCCAGTAGTACCCGGGGGGACAGCCAAGAGACCCAGTACTTC.

This clone was found once. The chain couples TRBV28 to TRBJ1-2, with D maybe TRBD1 (6 bases). The CDR3 is 16 amino acids. CDR1 and CDR2 (germline): MDHEN, SYDVKM. Trimming shortened V by 7 bases and J by 3 bases, and 21 bases separated the two germline ends. CDR3 sequence (DNA): TGTGCCAGCACCGTCCCGGGGGGCGGGGGCGACTATGGCTACACCTTC. Protein sequence: CASTVPGGGGDYGYTF.

This clone was counted a single time. The chain links TRBV28 to TRBJ2-7; D tentatively fits TRBD1 or TRBD2 (7 bases each). Germline CDR1 reads MDHEN; CDR2 reads SYDVKM. This CDR3 contains 15 residues. V shed 4 bases and J shed 4 bases, with 17 bases lying between them. The CDR3 loop is CASSSPGGARYEQYF. The CDR3 DNA reads as TGTGCCAGCAGTTCCCCAGGGGGGGCTAGGTACGAGCAGTACTTC.

This CDR3 reads CASSVLPGDDEQFF. CDR3 coding DNA: TGTGCCAGCAGCGTCCTCCCCGGGGACGATGAGCAGTTCTTC. The rearrangement links TRBV2 to TRBJ2-1; the D gene could be TRBD1 or TRBD2 (5 bases each). V lost 6 bases and J 8 bases, leaving 17 bases between the germline ends. The CDR3 has 14 residues. Germline CDR1 SNHLY, CDR2 FYNNEI. The full variable domain, in which reference TRBV2 and TRBJ2-1 provide the parts outside the CDR3, is EPEVTQTPSHQVTQMGQEVILRCVPISNHLYFYWYRQILGQKVEFLVSFYNNEISEKSEIFDDQFSVERPDGSNFTLKIRSTKLEDSAMYFCASSVLPGDDEQFFGPGTRLTVL.

The chain combines TRBV5-6 with TRBJ2-5, with 10 bases fitting TRBD1. Looked up from germline, CDR1 is SGHDT and CDR2 is YYEEEE. The CDR3 consists of 15 residues. The J segment lost 5 bases and the V segment lost 2 bases, leaving 6 bases of the junction unmatched. The CDR3 nucleotides read TGTGCCAGCAGCTTCCCGACAGGGGGCCAGGAGACCCAGTACTTC. Translation: CASSFPTGGQETQYF.

This clone turned up a few times. The chain uses TRBV4-3 and TRBJ2-7; 9 bases match TRBD1. The CDR3 covers 15 residues. The trim removed 0 bases at V and 9 bases at J, leaving 9 bases unmatched. The germline V gene encodes CDR1 LGHNA and CDR2 YSLEER. CDR3 DNA: TGCGCCAGCAGCCAAGATCTGGTCGGGACAGGGAGGCAGTACTTC. This sequence encodes CASSQDLVGTGRQYF.

The chain carries TRBV28 and TRBJ1-2; D gene unclear. The ends were cut back, 3 bases at V and 1 base at J, with 0 bases in the middle. The CDR3 totals 11 residues. The germline V gene encodes CDR1 MDHEN and CDR2 SYDVKM. The CDR3: CASSFNYGYTF. CDR3 coding DNA: TGTGCCAGCAGTTTTAACTATGGCTACACCTTC.

The chain uses TRBV7-3 and TRBJ2-1, with a tentative D call TRBD2 (6 bases). Per the germline V gene, CDR1 is SGHTA and CDR2 is FQGTGA. The CDR3 extends over 15 amino acids. The ends were cut back, 1 base at V and 5 bases at J, with 12 bases in the middle. The CDR3 reads CASSLRGGQNNEQFF. Written as DNA, the CDR3 is TGTGCCAGCAGCTTAAGAGGAGGGCAAAACAATGAGCAGTTCTTC.

This sequence joins TRBV27 and TRBJ2-5; 7 nucleotides agree with TRBD1. CDR1 MNHEY and CDR2 SMNVEV come from the germline V gene (reference sequence). The CDR3 sequence is 15 residues long. The V segment lost 5 bases and the J segment 5 bases; nucleotides outside the gene matches: 11. The CDR3 nucleotides read TGTGCCAGCAGTCTTCGGACAGGCCGGGCGGAGACCCAGTACTTC. Its translation is CASSLRTGRAETQYF.